This T cell receptor beta chain was sequenced for a study of blood T cell repertoires in COVID-19. Study in general: The study drew acute and convalescent COVID-19 samples from the United States, Italy and Spain.

Germline CDR1 is LGHNT and CDR2 is FRNRAP. The CDR3 is 15 amino acids. The V segment lost 6 bases and the J segment 2 bases; nucleotides outside the gene matches: 6. Original processing notes: Amplifying reference gene primers gave estimates of nucleated cell counts. Here immunoSEQ multiplex PCR was the method, and the copy in TCRdb shows in-frame clones only, minus some. V and J calls and clone size are as listed in that table; D and trimming were resolved from the DNA. The sample holds some 210,000 clones, approximately 90% seen once. Material for sequencing was PBMCs or T cells enriched from blood (not recorded which). The clonotype originates from a man aged 18 to 30 with acute COVID-19. This chain links TRBV12-5 with TRBJ1-1, with 10 bases identical to TRBD1. The DNA of the CDR3 is TGTGCTAGTGGGCTGGGACAGGGGTCCAACACTGAAGCTTTCTTT. Translated, it gives CASGLGQGSNTEAFF.